This entry concerns a single T cell receptor beta chain. Its target is not known. Unmatched junction bases numbered 6, after V lost 6 bases and J lost 4 bases. CDR3 size: 14 residues. Germline assignment: CDR1 LNHDA and CDR2 SQIVND (reference sequence). The source of the sample is a study of STAT5B mutations in CD4+ large granular lymphocyte leukemia. Original data processing: A productive frequency of 2.59 x 10-5 was the lowest detectable. Some clones are missing from TCRdb's copy, which holds only in-frame ones; the method was immunoSEQ multiplex PCR. V and J calls and clone size come straight from that table; D and trimming were deduced from the DNA. The sample lists 20,000 to 25,000 clones; 70% to 80% were seen once. Broader study findings: 25% of private leukemic clonotypes occurred rarely in other patients' non-leukemic repertoires. Compared with healthy controls (2/35), patient top clones favored TRBV06 (8/27). Without HLA matching, higher CD4+ than CD8+ T-LGLL clonality could reflect small sample size.

The V gene is TRBV19, the J gene TRBJ1-3; 7 nucleotides align to TRBD1. This clonotype originated in a human donor in good health. The sequencing input was CD4+ T cells from blood buffy coats. CDR3 protein: CASSQGGLGNTIYF. As DNA, the CDR3 is TGTGCCAGTAGCCAAGGGGGCCTCGGAAACACCATATATTTT.